Described below is a single T cell receptor beta chain sequence and its context. As yet, its antigen is unknown. Clones were read by immunoSEQ multiplex PCR, and TCRdb kept only the in-frame ones, dropping some. The table includes hundreds of thousands of clones, roughly 94% detected once. This entry comes from a study of shared clonotypes between healthy human individuals. Germline CDR1 reads WNHNN; CDR2 reads SYGVQD (reference sequence). Germline trimming cut 1 base from V and 2 bases from J; bases unmatched to any gene: 5. This CDR3 is 16 amino acids long. The naive CD8 subset, CD45RO-negative cells positively selected for CCR7, excluded terminally differentiated effector memory CD45RA+ cells. Study-level findings and limits: Larger estimated richness was generally recorded for naive subsets relative to memory subsets. Sequencing of the sorted subsets was shown by rarefaction to be incomplete despite large depth.

The sequence derives from a man aged 30 to 39 in good health. The rearrangement joins TRBV10-1 to TRBJ2-1; 7 bases are shared with TRBD1. Source material: naive CD8+ T cells sorted from blood. The CDR3 spells CASSEYDRDAYNEQFF. The CDR3 region has the DNA TGCGCCAGCAGTGAGTACGACAGGGATGCCTACAATGAGCAGTTCTTC.